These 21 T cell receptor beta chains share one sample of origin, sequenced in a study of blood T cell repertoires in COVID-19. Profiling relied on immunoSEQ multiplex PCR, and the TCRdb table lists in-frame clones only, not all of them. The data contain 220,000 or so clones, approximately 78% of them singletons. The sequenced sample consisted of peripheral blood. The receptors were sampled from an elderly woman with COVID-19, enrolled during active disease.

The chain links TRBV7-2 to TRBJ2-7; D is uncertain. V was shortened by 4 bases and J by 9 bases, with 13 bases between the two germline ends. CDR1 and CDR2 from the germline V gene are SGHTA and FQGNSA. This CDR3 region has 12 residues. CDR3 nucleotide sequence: TGTGCCAGCAGCTCCGAGTTCGGCGGGCAGTACTTC. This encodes CASSSEFGGQYF.

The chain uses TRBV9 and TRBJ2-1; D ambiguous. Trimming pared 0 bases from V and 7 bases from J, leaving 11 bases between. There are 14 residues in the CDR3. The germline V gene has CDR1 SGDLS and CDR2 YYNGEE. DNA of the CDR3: TGTGCCAGCAGCGTAGCTGTTTCTTTTAATGAGCAGTTCTTC. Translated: CASSVAVSFNEQFF.

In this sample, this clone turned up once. CDR3 in DNA: TGTGCCAGCAGCTCCAAAGCGGGAGATGCAACAGCCAAAAACATTCAGTACTTC. Its protein is CASSSKAGDATAKNIQYF. This chain connects TRBV7-2 to TRBJ2-4; 8 bases fit TRBD2. V lost 4 bases and J lost 0; bases outside the gene matches: 11. In germline, CDR1 is SGHTA, CDR2 FQGNSA. CDR3 length: 18 amino acids. Complete variable domain (other parts from reference TRBV7-2 and TRBJ2-4): GAGVSQSPSNKVTEKGKDVELRCDPISGHTALYWYRQSLGQGLEFLIYFQGNSAPDKSGLPSDRFSAERTGGSVSTLTIQRTQQEDSAVYLCASSSKAGDATAKNIQYFGAGTRLSVL.

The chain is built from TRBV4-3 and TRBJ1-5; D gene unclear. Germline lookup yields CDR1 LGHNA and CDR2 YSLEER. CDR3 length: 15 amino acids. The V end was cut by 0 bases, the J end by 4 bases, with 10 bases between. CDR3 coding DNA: TGCGCCAGCAGCCAAGACAGCGGGAAAAATCAGCCCCAGCATTTT. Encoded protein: CASSQDSGKNQPQHF.

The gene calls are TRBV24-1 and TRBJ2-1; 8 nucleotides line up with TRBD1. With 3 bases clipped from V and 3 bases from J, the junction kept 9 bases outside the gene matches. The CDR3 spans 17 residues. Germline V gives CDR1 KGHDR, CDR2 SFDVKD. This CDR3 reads CATSDATGTGIYNEQFF. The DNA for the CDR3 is TGTGCCACCAGTGATGCAACCGGGACAGGAATCTACAATGAGCAGTTCTTC.

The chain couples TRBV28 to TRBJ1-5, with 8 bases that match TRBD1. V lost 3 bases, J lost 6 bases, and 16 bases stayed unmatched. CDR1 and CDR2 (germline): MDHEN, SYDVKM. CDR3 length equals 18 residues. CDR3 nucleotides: TGTGCCAGCAGTTTTTCGCCCCAAAACAGGGGGAAAGGTCAGCCCCAGCATTTT. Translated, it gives CASSFSPQNRGKGQPQHF.

This chain's CDR3 is CASAKGDTEAFF. As DNA, the CDR3 is TGTGCCAGCGCGAAAGGGGACACTGAAGCTTTCTTT. The chain carries TRBV7-6 and TRBJ1-1; a possible D gene is TRBD1 (5 bases). Trimming took 8 bases from V and 3 from J, leaving 10 bases between them. Per germline, CDR1 SGHVS and CDR2 FNYEAQ. This CDR3 has 12 amino acids.

CDR3 DNA: TGTGCCAGCAGCCAAGAATCGGCGCGGACTGAAGCTTTCTTT. Protein sequence: CASSQESARTEAFF. The chain is built from TRBV3-1 (or the pseudogene TRBV3-2) and TRBJ1-1; D is unclear. This CDR3 region has 14 residues. Trimming left V 0 bases short and J 5 bases short, with 10 bases between. From germline, CDR1 is LGHDT and CDR2 YNNKEL (reference sequence).

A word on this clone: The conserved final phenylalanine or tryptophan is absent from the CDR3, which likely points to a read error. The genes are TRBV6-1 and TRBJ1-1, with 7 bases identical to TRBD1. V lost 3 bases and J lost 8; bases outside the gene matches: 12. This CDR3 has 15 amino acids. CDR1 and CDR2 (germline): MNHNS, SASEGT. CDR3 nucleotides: TGTGCCAGCAGTGATTATCCGGGGACAGCTTGGGAAGCTTTCTCT. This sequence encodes CASSDYPGTAWEAFS.

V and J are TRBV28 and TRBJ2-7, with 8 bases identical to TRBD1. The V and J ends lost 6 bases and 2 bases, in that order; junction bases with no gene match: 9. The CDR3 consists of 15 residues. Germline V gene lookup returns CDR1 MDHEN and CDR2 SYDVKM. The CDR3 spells CASRAPDRDAYEQYF. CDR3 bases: TGTGCCAGCAGGGCTCCGGACAGGGACGCCTACGAGCAGTACTTC.

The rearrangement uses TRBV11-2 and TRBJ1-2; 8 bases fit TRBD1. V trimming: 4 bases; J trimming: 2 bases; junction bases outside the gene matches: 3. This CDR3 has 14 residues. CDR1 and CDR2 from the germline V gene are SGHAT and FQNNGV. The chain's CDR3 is CASSSRTGNYGYTF. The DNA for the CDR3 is TGTGCCAGCAGCTCCCGGACAGGGAACTATGGCTACACCTTC.

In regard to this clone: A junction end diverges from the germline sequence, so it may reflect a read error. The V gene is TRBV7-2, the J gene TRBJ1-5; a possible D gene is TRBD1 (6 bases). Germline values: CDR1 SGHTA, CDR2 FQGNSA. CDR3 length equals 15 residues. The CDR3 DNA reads TGTGCCAGCAGCCTAGCGGGGGGGCGGGGATCGCCCCAGCATTTT. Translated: CASSLAGGRGSPQHF. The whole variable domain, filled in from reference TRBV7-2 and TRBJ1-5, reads GAGVSQSPSNKVTEKGKDVELRCDPISGHTALYWYRQSLGQGLEFLIYFQGNSAPDKSGLPSDRFSAERTGGSVSTLTIQRTQQEDSAVYLCASSLAGGRGSPQHFGDGTRLSIL.

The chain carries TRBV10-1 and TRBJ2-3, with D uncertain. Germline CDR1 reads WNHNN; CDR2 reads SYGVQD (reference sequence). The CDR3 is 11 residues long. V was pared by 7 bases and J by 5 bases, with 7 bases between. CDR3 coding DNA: TGCGCCAGCAATCACAAAGATACGCAGTATTTT. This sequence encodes CASNHKDTQYF.

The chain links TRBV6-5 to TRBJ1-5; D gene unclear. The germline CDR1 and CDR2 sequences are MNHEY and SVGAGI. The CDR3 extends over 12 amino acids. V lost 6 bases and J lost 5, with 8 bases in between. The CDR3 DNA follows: TGTGCCAGCAGGGGCACCTATCAGCCCCAGCATTTT. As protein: CASRGTYQPQHF.

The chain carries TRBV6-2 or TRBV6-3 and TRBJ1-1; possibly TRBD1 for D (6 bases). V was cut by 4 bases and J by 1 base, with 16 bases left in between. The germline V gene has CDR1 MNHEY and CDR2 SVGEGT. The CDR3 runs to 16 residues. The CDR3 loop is CASSSIPGHSNTEAFF. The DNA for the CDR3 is TGTGCCAGCAGTTCAATACCGGGACACTCGAACACTGAAGCTTTCTTT.

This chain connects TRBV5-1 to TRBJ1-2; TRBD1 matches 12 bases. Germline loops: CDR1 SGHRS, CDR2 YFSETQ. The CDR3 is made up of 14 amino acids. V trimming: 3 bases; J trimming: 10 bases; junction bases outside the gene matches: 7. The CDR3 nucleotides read TGCGCCAGCAGCTACATAGGGACAGGGGGCTTCTACACCTTC. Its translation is CASSYIGTGGFYTF. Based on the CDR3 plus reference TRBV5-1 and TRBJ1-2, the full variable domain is KAGVTQTPRYLIKTRGQQVTLSCSPISGHRSVSWYQQTPGQGLQFLFEYFSETQRNKGNFPGRFSGRQFSNSRSEMNVSTLELGDSALYLCASSYIGTGGFYTFGSGTRLTVV.

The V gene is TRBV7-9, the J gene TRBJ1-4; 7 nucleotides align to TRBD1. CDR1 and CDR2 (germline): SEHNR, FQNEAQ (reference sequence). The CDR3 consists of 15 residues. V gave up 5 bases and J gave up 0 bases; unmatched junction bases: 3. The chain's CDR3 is CASSRQGSTNEKLFF. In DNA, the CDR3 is TGTGCCAGCAGCCGACAGGGCTCAACTAATGAAAAACTGTTTTTT. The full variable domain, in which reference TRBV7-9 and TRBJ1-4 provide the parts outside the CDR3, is DTGVSQNPRHKITKRGQNVTFRCDPISEHNRLYWYRQTLGQGPEFLTYFQNEAQLEKSRLLSDRFSAERPKGSFSTLEIQRTEQGDSAMYLCASSRQGSTNEKLFFGSGTQLSVL.

The CDR3 bases are TGTGCCAGCAGTTACGAGCGGGAGGGCCCGGATGAGCAGTTCTTC. It specifies CASSYEREGPDEQFF. The chain couples TRBV6-5 to TRBJ2-1; 10 positions agree with TRBD2. Germline V gene data show CDR1 as MNHEY and CDR2 as SVGAGI. CDR3 length: 15 residues. J lost 8 bases, V lost 2 bases, and 6 bases had no gene match.

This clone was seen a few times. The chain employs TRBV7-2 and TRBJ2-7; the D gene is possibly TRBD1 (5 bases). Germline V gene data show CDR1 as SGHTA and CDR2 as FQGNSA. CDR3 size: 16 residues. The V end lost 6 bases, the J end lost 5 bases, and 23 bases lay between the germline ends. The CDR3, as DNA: TGTGCCAGCAGTCCCTACTCAGGGATCTCTCCCCACGAGCAGTACTTC. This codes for CASSPYSGISPHEQYF.

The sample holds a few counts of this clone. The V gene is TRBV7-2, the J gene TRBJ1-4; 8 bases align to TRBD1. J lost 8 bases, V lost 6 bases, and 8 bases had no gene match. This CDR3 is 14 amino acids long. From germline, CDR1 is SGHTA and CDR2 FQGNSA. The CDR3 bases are TGTGCCAGCAGGCCAGGGGGCGCAGGGGAAAAACTGTTTTTT. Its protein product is CASRPGGAGEKLFF.

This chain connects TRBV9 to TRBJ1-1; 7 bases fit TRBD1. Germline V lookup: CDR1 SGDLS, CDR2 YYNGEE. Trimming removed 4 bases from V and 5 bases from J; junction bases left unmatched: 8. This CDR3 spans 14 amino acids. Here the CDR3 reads CASSPLGGRTEAFF. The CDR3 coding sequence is TGTGCCAGCAGCCCACTAGGGGGCAGGACTGAAGCTTTCTTT. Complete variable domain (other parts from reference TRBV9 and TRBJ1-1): DSGVTQTPKHLITATGQRVTLRCSPRSGDLSVYWYQQSLDQGLQFLIQYYNGEERAKGNILERFSAQQFPDLHSELNLSSLELGDSALYFCASSPLGGRTEAFFGQGTRLTVV.